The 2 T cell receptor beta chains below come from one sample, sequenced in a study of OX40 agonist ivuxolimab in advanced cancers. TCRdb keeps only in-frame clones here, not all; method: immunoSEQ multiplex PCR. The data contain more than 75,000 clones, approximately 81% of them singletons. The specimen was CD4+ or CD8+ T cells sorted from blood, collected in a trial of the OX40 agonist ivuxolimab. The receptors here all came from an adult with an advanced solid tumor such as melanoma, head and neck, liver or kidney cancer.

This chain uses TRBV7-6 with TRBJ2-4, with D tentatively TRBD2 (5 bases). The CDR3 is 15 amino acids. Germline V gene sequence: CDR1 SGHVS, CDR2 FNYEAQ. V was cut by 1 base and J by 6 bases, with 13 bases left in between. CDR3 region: CASSLVLRVGNIQYF. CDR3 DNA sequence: TGTGCCAGCAGCTTAGTGTTGAGGGTCGGAAACATTCAGTACTTC.

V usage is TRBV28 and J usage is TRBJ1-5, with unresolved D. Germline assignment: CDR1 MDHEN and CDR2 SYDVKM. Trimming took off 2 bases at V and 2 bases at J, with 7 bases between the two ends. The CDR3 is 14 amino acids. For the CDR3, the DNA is TGTGCCAGCAGTTTAGGGAGCGGCAATCAGCCCCAGCATTTT. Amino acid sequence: CASSLGSGNQPQHF.